The source of this T cell receptor (beta chain) is a study of molecular identifiers for immune sequencing clone quantification. TCRdb itself ran the PCR reads through MiXCR, one entry per CDR3 protein. Here the sample spans about 510,000 distinct CDR3 sequences, 20% to 25% being singletons. This clonotype was counted ten times or more. The antigen remains undetermined. The study's findings and limits: Among 930,000 or so naive cells, as was reported, spiked Jurkat TCR RNA from one cell was detectable.

Libraries used about 18,000 to 1,000,000 sorted naive CD8 T cells and 10%, 30% or 50% RNA input. Naive CD8 T cells were sorted, and the gate applied was CD8+CD4-CCR7+CD45RA+. The CDR3 has 18 residues. J lost 0 bases, V lost 4 bases, and 10 bases had no gene match. CDR1 is MGHRA and CDR2 is YSYEKL in the germline V gene. Sequenced sample: naive CD8+ T cells from blood, with Jurkat cell RNA spiked in. Subset of the sample: FACS-sorted CD8+CD4-CCR7+CD45RA+ naive T cells. The sequence was collected from a human donor in good health. Some libraries in this study had Jurkat cell RNA spiked in. The V and J genes are TRBV4-1 and TRBJ1-3; 9 bases match TRBD1. The CDR3 DNA reads as TGCGCCAGCAGCCCTAGCGGGACAGGGCCACTCTCTGGAAACACCATATATTTT. This codes for CASSPSGTGPLSGNTIYF.